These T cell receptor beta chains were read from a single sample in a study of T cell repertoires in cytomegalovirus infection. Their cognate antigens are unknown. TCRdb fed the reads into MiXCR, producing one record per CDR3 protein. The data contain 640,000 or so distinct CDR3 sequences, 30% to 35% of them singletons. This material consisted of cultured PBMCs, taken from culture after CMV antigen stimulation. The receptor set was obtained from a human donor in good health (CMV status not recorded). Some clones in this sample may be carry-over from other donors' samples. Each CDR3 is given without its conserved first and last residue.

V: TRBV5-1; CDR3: ASSLAPNGNQPQH
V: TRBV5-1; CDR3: ASSSGLLGGPYEQY
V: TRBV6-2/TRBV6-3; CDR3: ASSSPDKTYNEQF
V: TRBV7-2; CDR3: ASSFIGGTRY
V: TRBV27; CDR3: ASSAQGMNTEAF
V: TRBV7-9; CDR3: ASSSTGDSSTDTQY
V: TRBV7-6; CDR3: ASSWGGASDTQY
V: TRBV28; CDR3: ASTTGSNTIY
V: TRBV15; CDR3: ATSKYRIGADEQF
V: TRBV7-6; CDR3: ASSSTTGAYEQY
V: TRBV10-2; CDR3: ASSESGGAGQPQH
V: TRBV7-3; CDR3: ASSPPLASNTEAF
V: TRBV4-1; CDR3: ASSQSLSGNEQF
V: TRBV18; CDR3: ASSPPSQDGYT
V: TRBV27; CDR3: ASSFDQNYYEQY
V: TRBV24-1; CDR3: ATSDLEGGGTEAF
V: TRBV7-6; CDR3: ASSSGADMNTEAF
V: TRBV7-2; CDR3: ASSAQGSGELF
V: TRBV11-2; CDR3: ASSPGLLQGPLH
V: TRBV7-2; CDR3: ASSKTGGDYYEQY
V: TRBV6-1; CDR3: ASSDIAEGAYNEQF
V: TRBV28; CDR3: ASSNRQSETQY
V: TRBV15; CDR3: ATSRGGNTEAF
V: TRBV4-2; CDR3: ASSQDNRGRTEAF
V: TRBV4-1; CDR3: ASSQNLVEETQY
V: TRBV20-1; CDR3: SCQATGYT
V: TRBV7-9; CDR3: ASSLVQLTGEQF
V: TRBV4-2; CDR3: ATSQVECEQY
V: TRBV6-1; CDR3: ASSEARTYEQY
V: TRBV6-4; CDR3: ASSDPREWGYT
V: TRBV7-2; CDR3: ASSSPLSYT
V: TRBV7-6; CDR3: ASSFQGGNSPLH
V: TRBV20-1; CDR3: SARDWAIPGETQY
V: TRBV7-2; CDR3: ASSSGIFTDTQY
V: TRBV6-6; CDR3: ASRASGSSYNSPLH
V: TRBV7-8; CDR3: ASSLSGTGAYNEQF
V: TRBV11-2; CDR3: ASSLMGRETQY
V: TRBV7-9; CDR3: ASSQGGGTEAF
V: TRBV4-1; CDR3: ASSAAQGHTEAF
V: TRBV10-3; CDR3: AISDRLTSTDTQY
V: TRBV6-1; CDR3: ASKTSSYNSPLH
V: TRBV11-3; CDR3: ASRDRQGNGEKLF
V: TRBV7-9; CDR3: ASSSNPPFVEQY
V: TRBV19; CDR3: ASSIGTARGPFNEQF